The 24 T cell receptor beta chains presented below share a single source sample, sequenced in a study of shared clonotypes between healthy human individuals. Clones were read by immunoSEQ multiplex PCR, and TCRdb kept only the in-frame ones, dropping some. Of roughly 2.1 million clones in the sample, approximately 94% are singletons; the top ten hold approximately 1.7%. CD45RO-negative, CCR7-selected cells formed the naive CD8 fraction, which excluded terminally differentiated effector memory CD45RA+ cells. Sequencing used naive CD8+ T cells from PBMCs. These receptor sequences come from a man between 18 and 35 years old in good health. Some clones in this sample may be carry-over from other donors' samples.

V and J are TRBV27 and TRBJ2-5; TRBD2 might be the D (6 bases). Trimming left V 0 bases short and J 4 bases short, with 12 bases between. The CDR3 sequence is 15 residues long. The germline V gene has CDR1 MNHEY and CDR2 SMNVEV (reference sequence). Here the CDR3 reads CASSLSVLAIETQYF. The CDR3 DNA reads TGTGCCAGCAGTTTATCGGTACTAGCCATAGAGACCCAGTACTTC.

This chain joins TRBV6-4 and TRBJ1-2; D not certain. The length of the CDR3 is 16 residues. CDR1 and CDR2 (germline): MRHNA, SNTAGT. With 8 bases removed from V and 3 bases from J, the gap between germline ends came to 22 bases. CDR3 DNA sequence: TGTGCCAGCTTCGGTATAGTCAACAGCGAGGACTATGGCTACACCTTC. It is translated as CASFGIVNSEDYGYTF.

V is TRBV19 and J is TRBJ2-5; TRBD2 agrees at 13 bases. With V trimmed by 2 bases and J by 3 bases, 6 bases remained unmatched. This CDR3 region has 17 residues. CDR1 is LNHDA, CDR2 SQIVND, per germline (reference sequence). CDR3 coding DNA: TGTGCCAGTAGTATATCAGCCGGACTAGCGGGAGAAGAGACCCAGTACTTC. The encoded protein is CASSISAGLAGEETQYF.

This sequence joins TRBV2 and TRBJ2-1; D not resolved. V lost 8 bases, J lost 7 bases, and 18 bases lay in between. Per the germline V gene, CDR1 is SNHLY and CDR2 is FYNNEI. This CDR3 contains 14 residues. The CDR3 here is CASCGRAPRNEQFF. The CDR3 DNA reads TGTGCCAGCTGTGGTAGGGCGCCGAGGAATGAGCAGTTCTTC.

The rearrangement joins TRBV15 to TRBJ1-3; D uncertain. The CDR3 totals 17 residues. V was trimmed by 5 bases and J by 0 bases, leaving 17 bases between them. Germline CDR1 and CDR2: LNHNV and YYDKDF (reference sequence). In DNA form, the CDR3 reads TGTGCCACCAGCCCCACTCGGACCTTTTACTCTGGAAACACCATATATTTT. It codes for CATSPTRTFYSGNTIYF.

The J gene is TRBJ2-7, the V gene TRBV19; no reliable D call. CDR1 and CDR2 from the germline V gene are LNHDA and SQIVND (reference sequence). The CDR3 length is 14 residues. Trimming took 5 bases from V and 0 from J, leaving 11 bases between them. CDR3 nucleotides: TGTGCCAGTAGTGATGGCAGCAGCTCCTACGAGCAGTACTTC. Amino acid sequence: CASSDGSSSYEQYF.

The CDR3 sequence is CASSSGTGVTGELFF. The CDR3 DNA is TGTGCCAGCAGCTCGGGGACAGGGGTCACCGGGGAGCTGTTTTTT. The J gene is TRBJ2-2, the V gene TRBV9; 10 positions match TRBD1. Trimming at V came to 4 bases and at J to 4 bases, leaving 4 bases not matched to a gene. The V gene's germline CDR1 is SGDLS and CDR2 YYNGEE. The CDR3 is 15 residues long.

This chain uses TRBV6-6 with TRBJ1-5; D gene uncertain. The CDR3 has 13 amino acids. V lost 5 bases to trimming and J lost 7 bases, with 12 bases between them. The V gene's germline CDR1 is MNHNY and CDR2 SVGAGI (reference sequence). The chain's CDR3 is CASSDWGGQPQHF. For the CDR3, the DNA is TGTGCCAGCAGTGACTGGGGTGGGCAGCCCCAGCATTTT.

Notes on this clone: Other DNA sequences in this specimen translate into the identical CDR3. The chain is built from TRBV29-1 and TRBJ2-1; no reliable D call. The CDR3 extends over 12 amino acids. Germline V lookup: CDR1 SQVTM, CDR2 ANQGSEA. The ends were cut back, 4 bases at V and 2 bases at J, with 6 bases in the middle. This chain's CDR3 is CSVVETYNEQFF. Written as DNA, the CDR3 is TGCAGCGTTGTGGAGACCTACAATGAGCAGTTCTTC.

This clone was counted between two and nine times. The chain links TRBV29-1 to TRBJ1-1; D not resolved. Trimming pared 6 bases from V and 7 bases from J, leaving 12 bases between. Germline V lookup: CDR1 SQVTM, CDR2 ANQGSEA. The CDR3 covers 11 residues. The CDR3 DNA sequence: TGCAGCGTGCTGAAGGGAGGTGAAGCTTTCTTT. The encoded protein is CSVLKGGEAFF.

V usage is TRBV7-9 and J usage is TRBJ2-6, with D maybe TRBD1 (6 bases). The CDR3 loop spans 17 amino acids. V gave up 5 bases and J gave up 0 bases, with 14 bases separating them. Germline V gene data show CDR1 as SEHNR and CDR2 as FQNEAQ (reference sequence). The CDR3 reads CASSRGDISSGANVLTF. The CDR3 DNA sequence: TGTGCCAGCAGCCGAGGGGACATCAGCTCTGGGGCCAACGTCCTGACTTTC.

The chain couples TRBV4-1 to TRBJ2-5; 10 bases match TRBD2. CDR3 size: 15 residues. Trimming at V came to 5 bases and at J to 5 bases, leaving 8 bases not matched to a gene. Germline assignment: CDR1 MGHRA and CDR2 YSYEKL. CDR3 nucleotides: TGCGCCAGCAGCGGAGAGCGGGAGGGGTGGGAGACCCAGTACTTC. Translated, it gives CASSGEREGWETQYF.

The J gene is TRBJ1-5, the V gene TRBV7-2, with 7 positions matching TRBD1. Germline V gene sequence: CDR1 SGHTA, CDR2 FQGNSA. The CDR3 contains 15 residues. J lost 5 bases, V lost 5 bases, and 9 bases had no gene match. CDR3 bases: TGTGCCAGCAGCCGAGAATTAACAGGGGATCAGCCCCAGCATTTT. Translating it yields CASSRELTGDQPQHF.

For this clone: The sample holds other DNA sequences that translate to the same CDR3. The chain is built from TRBV28 and TRBJ1-5; no definite D call. This CDR3 has 12 residues. The V gene's germline CDR1 is MDHEN and CDR2 SYDVKM. Trimming took off 3 bases at V and 4 bases at J, with 4 bases between the two ends. CDR3 sequence (DNA): TGTGCCAGCAGTTTGGAGAATCAGCCCCAGCATTTT. Translation gives CASSLENQPQHF. Together with reference TRBV28 and TRBJ1-5, the CDR3 gives the full variable domain: DVKVTQSSRYLVKRTGEKVFLECVQDMDHENMFWYRQDPGLGLRLIYFSYDVKMKEKGDIPEGYSVSREKKERFSLILESASTNQTSMYLCASSLENQPQHFGDGTRLSIL.

The chain joins TRBV10-3 to TRBJ1-3; no clear D. Trimming shortened V by 3 bases and J by 0 bases, and 6 bases separated the two germline ends. The V gene's germline CDR1 is ENHRY and CDR2 SYGVKD. The CDR3 runs 14 residues. CDR3 bases: TGTGCCATCAGTGAAGGGAGCTCTGGAAACACCATATATTTT. Protein product: CAISEGSSGNTIYF.

The rearrangement joins TRBV4-3 to TRBJ2-2, with D tentatively TRBD2 (5 bases). The V end was cut by 1 base, the J end by 4 bases, with 13 bases between. CDR1 is LGHNA, CDR2 YSLEER, per germline. This CDR3 comprises 16 residues. The CDR3 DNA follows: TGCGCCAGCAGCCAAGGTCGACGGGCGGGCACCGGGGAGCTGTTTTTT. It specifies CASSQGRRAGTGELFF.

This chain links TRBV28 with TRBJ1-4; 8 positions agree with TRBD1. The CDR3 runs 15 residues. Trimming at V came to 5 bases and at J to 7 bases, leaving 9 bases not matched to a gene. In germline, CDR1 is MDHEN, CDR2 SYDVKM. CDR3 bases: TGTGCCAGCAGTCCCCCGACGGACAGGGCTGAAAAACTGTTTTTT. Its translation: CASSPPTDRAEKLFF.

This clone was seen only once. V gene TRBV19 combines with J gene TRBJ2-6; D unclear. The CDR3 has 14 residues. Germline V gene sequence: CDR1 LNHDA, CDR2 SQIVND (reference sequence). Between the trimmed V and J ends, which lost 7 bases and 2 bases, there was a span of 9 bases. This CDR3 reads CASNTLPGANVLTF. The CDR3 nucleotides read TGTGCCAGTAACACTCTCCCTGGGGCCAACGTCCTGACTTTC. Full variable domain (missing parts from reference TRBV19 and TRBJ2-6): DGGITQSPKYLFRKEGQNVTLSCEQNLNHDAMYWYRQDPGQGLRLIYYSQIVNDFQKGDIAEGYSVSREKKESFPLTVTSAQKNPTAFYLCASNTLPGANVLTFGAGSRLTVL.

The rearrangement joins TRBV2 to TRBJ1-4, with D possibly TRBD1 on 5 matching bases. This CDR3 has 11 amino acids. V was cut by 9 bases and J by 5 bases, with 7 bases left in between. Germline CDR1 reads SNHLY; CDR2 reads FYNNEI. The CDR3 DNA reads TGTGCCAGACAGGAAAATGAAAAACTGTTTTTT. Translating gives CARQENEKLFF.

This rearrangement joins TRBV4-1 to TRBJ2-1, with 11 bases lining up with TRBD2. Losses at the gene ends were 1 base for V and 6 bases for J; bases not matched to a gene: 8. The CDR3 has 17 residues. Germline-derived CDR1 and CDR2 are MGHRA and YSYEKL. The CDR3 sequence: CASSQVAGTSGTNEQFF. The CDR3 DNA reads TGCGCCAGCAGCCAAGTCGCCGGGACTAGCGGAACCAATGAGCAGTTCTTC.

V usage is TRBV7-9 and J usage is TRBJ2-7; no clear D. The CDR3 totals 17 residues. Germline V lookup: CDR1 SEHNR, CDR2 FQNEAQ (reference sequence). V was clipped by 6 bases and J by 0 bases, with 21 bases between them. The CDR3 DNA follows: TGTGCCAGCAGTCCTACCCTGAGTCCCACCGGCTCCTACGAGCAGTACTTC. This sequence encodes CASSPTLSPTGSYEQYF.

The chain recombines TRBV14 with TRBJ1-2; D might be TRBD1 (5 bases). Trimming left V 1 base short and J 4 bases short, with 16 bases between. Germline values: CDR1 SGHDN, CDR2 FVKESK. CDR3 size: 16 residues. In nucleotides, the CDR3 is TGTGCCAGCAGCCAAGGCCCTCGGGGCGGAAGCTATGGCTACACCTTC. This translates into CASSQGPRGGSYGYTF.

This clone has only one observation. V gene TRBV14 combines with J gene TRBJ1-5; maybe TRBD1 (5 bases). V lost 4 bases to trimming and J lost 4 bases, with 14 bases between them. The germline V gene encodes CDR1 SGHDN and CDR2 FVKESK. The CDR3 totals 15 residues. The CDR3 DNA follows: TGTGCCAGCAGCCTTACTGGGGGGTGGAATCAGCCCCAGCATTTT. It yields the protein CASSLTGGWNQPQHF. Supplemented by reference TRBV14 and TRBJ1-5, the full variable domain reads EAGVTQFPSHSVIEKGQTVTLRCDPISGHDNLYWYRRVMGKEIKFLLHFVKESKQDESGMPNNRFLAERTGGTYSTLKVQPAELEDSGVYFCASSLTGGWNQPQHFGDGTRLSIL.

The chain recombines TRBV25-1 with TRBJ1-4; no clear D. In germline, CDR1 is MGHDK, CDR2 SYGVNS. The CDR3 loop spans 15 amino acids. The V end lost 4 bases, the J end lost 5 bases, and 14 bases lay between the germline ends. The CDR3 loop is CASSAPEDENEKLFF. In nucleotides, the CDR3 is TGTGCCAGCAGTGCCCCTGAGGACGAGAATGAAAAACTGTTTTTT.